The sequence of this TCR beta chain was determined in a study of T-cell memory formation after mild COVID-19. Each CDR3 protein gets one entry after TCRdb re-called the 5' RACE reads with MiXCR. The table records some 300,000 distinct CDR3 sequences, 20% to 25% of them present only once. There are 14 residues in the CDR3. Germline CDR1 SGHNT, CDR2 YYREEE (reference sequence). V dropped 2 bases and J dropped 11 bases, with 20 bases sitting between them. The sequenced sample consisted of PBMCs or a T cell subset sorted from them (not recorded which). This TCR derives from a young man who had mild COVID-19 (a few samples of this study predate the infection). Cell type and time point are not known. V usage is TRBV5-4 and J usage is TRBJ2-7; D is undetermined. CDR3 bases: TGTGCCAGCAGCTTCACTACGGCCACCTCATTGGAGTACTTC. Amino acids: CASSFTTATSLEYF.